This is a list of T cell receptor beta chains from one sample in a study of read filtering for tumor transcriptome and immune sequencing. MiXCR, run by TCRdb on the reads, gives a single entry per CDR3 protein. The table shows 85,000 to 100,000 distinct CDR3 sequences, with roughly 21% occurring only once. Sequenced sample: a population of CD138-negative cells sorted from bone marrow. All receptors derive from a donor aged 40 or older with multiple myeloma. Each CDR3 is given with its conserved first and last residue. The D gene is left open where the match is weak. Not all rows give a size; the values are once, few, many and, for expanded clones, a class.

- | many | TRBJ2-5 | TRBV29-1 | CSVRGGGGGETQYF | TGCAGCGTTCGGGGCGGAGGGGGCGGAGAGACCCAGTACTTC
- | - | TRBJ2-5 | TRBV7-9 | CASSLFGSQETQYF | TGTGCCAGCAGCTTATTCGGGTCTCAAGAGACCCAGTACTTC
TRBD1 | - | TRBJ1-4 | TRBV5-1 | CASLRKGAREKLFF | TGCGCCAGCCTAAGAAAGGGGGCAAGGGAAAAACTGTTTTTT
- | - | TRBJ1-4 | TRBV2 | CASSPRGTNEKLFF | TGTGCCAGCAGTCCTCGGGGGACTAATGAAAAACTGTTTTTT
- | many | TRBJ2-1 | TRBV29-1 | CSVAKGLNEQFF | TGCAGCGTTGCGAAGGGTTTGAATGAGCAGTTCTTC
TRBD2 | - | TRBJ2-3 | TRBV24-1 | CATTSGGASDTQYF | TGTGCCACGACTAGCGGGGGGGCCTCAGATACGCAGTATTTT
- | many | TRBJ1-1 | TRBV4-1 | CASSQVIRPNTEAFF | TGCGCCAGCAGCCAAGTAATTCGTCCGAACACTGAAGCTTTCTTT
TRBD1 | - | TRBJ1-1 | TRBV28 | CASSFQTGADTEAFF | TGTGCCAGCAGTTTCCAAACAGGGGCGGATACTGAAGCTTTCTTT
- | many | TRBJ1-1 | TRBV20-1 | CSARDPGMNTEAFF | TGCAGTGCTAGAGATCCAGGGATGAACACTGAAGCTTTCTTT
TRBD1 | many | TRBJ1-5 | TRBV19 | CASRIRGTTGNQPQHF | TGTGCCAGTAGAATCAGGGGGACAACTGGCAATCAGCCCCAGCATTTT
- | - | TRBJ2-5 | TRBV7-8 | CASSLRVAVATQYF | TGTGCCAGCAGTCTTCGGGTAGCTGTGGCGACCCAGTACTTC
TRBD1 | many | TRBJ2-3 | TRBV30 | CAWTATGSDTQYF | TGTGCCTGGACCGCGACAGGGTCCGATACGCAGTATTTT
- | many | TRBJ2-5 | TRBV11-2 | CASSRGLQETQYF | TGTGCCAGCAGCCGGGGACTTCAAGAGACCCAGTACTTC
- | many | TRBJ2-1 | TRBV23-1 | CASSQNVRRCRNNEQFF | TGCGCCAGCAGTCAAAACGTCCGCCGTTGCAGGAACAATGAGCAGTTCTTC
- | many | TRBJ2-4 | TRBV28 | CASSLGAGMMLIQYF | TGTGCCAGCAGTTTGGGGGCAGGGATGATGCTCATTCAGTACTTC
TRBD1 | - | TRBJ1-6 | TRBV28 | CASGTGHNSPLHF | TGTGCCAGCGGGACAGGGCATAATTCACCCCTCCACTTT
- | many | TRBJ1-1 | TRBV6-6 | CASSPASLNTEAFF | TGTGCCAGCAGTCCTGCAAGTCTGAACACTGAAGCTTTCTTT
- | - | TRBJ2-3 | TRBV30 | CAWSEITDTQYF | TGTGCCTGGAGCGAAATCACAGATACGCAGTATTTT
TRBD2 | - | TRBJ2-7 | TRBV7-9 | CASSPRDAGGIYEQYF | TGTGCCAGCAGCCCCAGAGACGCGGGGGGGATCTACGAGCAGTACTTC
- | few | TRBJ2-2 | TRBV14 | CASSLTLGDRTGELFF | TGTGCCAGCAGCCTCACCCTCGGGGATAGGACCGGGGAGCTGTTTTTT
TRBD2 | - | TRBJ2-1 | TRBV19 | CASSMGLRGDEQFF | TGTGCCAGTAGTATGGGGCTCCGGGGGGATGAGCAGTTCTTC
- | - | TRBJ2-5 | TRBV28 | CANSLGGQETQYF | TGTGCCAACAGTTTGGGCGGACAAGAGACCCAGTACTTC
- | few | TRBJ1-5 | TRBV30 | CAWSESPGGAKPQHF | TGTGCCTGGAGTGAATCCCCCGGGGGCGCGAAGCCCCAGCATTTT
- | many | TRBJ1-4 | TRBV6-5 | CASSTEGGKLFF | TGTGCCAGCAGTACCGAGGGGGGGAAACTGTTTTTT
- | few | TRBJ1-1 | TRBV7-2 | CASSARTGATEAFF | TGTGCCAGCAGCGCCAGAACAGGCGCAACTGAAGCTTTCTTT
- | many | TRBJ2-3 | TRBV5-1 | CASSLGQLKTDTQYF | TGCGCCAGCAGCTTGGGACAACTAAAGACAGATACGCAGTATTTT
- | many | TRBJ2-3 | TRBV29-1 | CSVVGRGTDTQYF | TGCAGCGTTGTGGGGCGGGGCACAGATACGCAGTATTTT
TRBD1 | few | TRBJ1-5 | TRBV18 | CASSPFDRGQPQHF | TGTGCCAGCTCACCTTTCGACAGGGGTCAGCCCCAGCATTTT
TRBD1 | - | TRBJ1-5 | TRBV7-2 | CASSRTGVIQPQHF | TGTGCCAGCAGTCGGACAGGGGTTATTCAGCCCCAGCATTTT
TRBD2 | many | TRBJ2-3 | TRBV3-1 | CASSYGLADTQYF | TGTGCCAGCAGTTACGGACTAGCCGATACGCAGTATTTT
- | - | TRBJ1-4 | TRBV5-1 | CASSLGPVDNEKLFF | TGCGCCAGCAGCTTGGGGCCGGTTGATAATGAAAAACTGTTTTTT
- | many | TRBJ2-5 | TRBV5-1 | CASSSAPPETQYF | TGCGCCAGCAGTTCCGCGCCTCCAGAGACCCAGTACTTC
- | many | TRBJ2-1 | TRBV6-6 | CASSPFANEQFF | TGTGCCAGCAGCCCATTTGCAAATGAGCAGTTCTTC
- | many | TRBJ2-2 | TRBV2 | CASSDPRGDTGELFF | TGTGCCAGCAGCGATCCCCGTGGAGACACCGGGGAGCTGTTTTTT
- | - | TRBJ1-1 | TRBV28 | CASRTTGTKDTEAFF | TGTGCCAGCAGGACTACCGGGACAAAGGACACTGAAGCTTTCTTT
- | many | TRBJ2-1 | TRBV6-5 | CASTPLRGPYNEQFF | TGTGCCAGCACCCCCTTACGGGGGCCCTACAATGAGCAGTTCTTC
- | many | TRBJ2-1 | TRBV15 | CATSRLGAGDEQFF | TGTGCCACCAGCAGGCTGGGGGCGGGGGATGAGCAGTTCTTC
- | many | TRBJ2-7 | TRBV7-9 | CASSATGYEQYF | TGTGCCAGCAGCGCTACAGGGTACGAGCAGTACTTC
- | many | TRBJ2-1 | TRBV3-1 | CASSPFAGDRRGTYNEQFF | TGTGCCAGCAGCCCCTTCGCAGGAGACAGGCGGGGGACCTACAATGAGCAGTTCTTC
TRBD1 | many | TRBJ1-6 | TRBV5-1 | CASSPYWTGDSPLHF | TGCGCCAGCAGCCCATACTGGACAGGGGATTCACCCCTCCACTTT
TRBD1 | many | TRBJ1-1 | TRBV20-1 | CSAPRTGGYPEAFF | TGCAGTGCTCCTCGGACAGGGGGCTATCCTGAAGCTTTCTTT
TRBD2 | many | TRBJ2-7 | TRBV27 | CASSYLTSGGAYEQYF | TGTGCCAGCAGTTACCTGACTAGCGGGGGGGCCTACGAGCAGTACTTC
- | - | TRBJ2-7 | TRBV10-3 | CAIRADSDHGGQYF | TGTGCCATCAGAGCGGACAGTGACCATGGGGGGCAGTACTTC
TRBD1 | - | TRBJ1-2 | TRBV2 | CACSRDSVYGYGYTF | TGTGCATGCAGTCGGGACAGTGTTTACGGATATGGCTACACCTTC
TRBD1 | many | TRBJ1-1 | TRBV5-1 | CASNLRGRDHTEAFF | TGCGCCAGCAACCTTAGGGGGCGGGATCACACTGAAGCTTTCTTT
TRBD2 | many | TRBJ2-7 | TRBV28 | CASRTSGGGYEQYF | TGTGCCAGCAGAACAAGCGGGGGGGGGTACGAGCAGTACTTC
- | many | TRBJ2-7 | TRBV28 | CASSPSGQKREQYF | TGTGCCAGCAGCCCTTCTGGACAGAAAAGGGAGCAGTACTTC
- | - | TRBJ1-2 | TRBV29-1 | CSVTTGYGYTF | TGCAGCGTTACAACAGGCTATGGCTACACCTTC
- | many | TRBJ2-5 | TRBV29-1 | CSVAAGKETQYF | TGCAGCGTTGCGGCGGGGAAAGAGACCCAGTACTTC
- | many | TRBJ2-5 | TRBV5-6 | CASSLADAGETQYF | TGTGCCAGCAGCTTGGCCGATGCGGGAGAGACCCAGTACTTC
TRBD1 | many | TRBJ1-1 | TRBV18 | CASSPGQEGETEAFF | TGTGCCAGCTCACCCGGACAGGAGGGGGAAACTGAAGCTTTCTTT
TRBD1 | few | TRBJ1-5 | TRBV12-3/TRBV12-4 | CASRRTGYQPQHF | TGTGCCAGCAGAAGGACAGGTTACCAGCCCCAGCATTTT
- | - | TRBJ1-5 | TRBV6-6 | CASRHRQDNQPQHF | TGTGCCAGCAGACACCGACAGGACAATCAGCCCCAGCATTTT
TRBD2 | many | TRBJ2-1 | TRBV5-1 | CASTETSASYNEQFF | TGCGCCAGCACTGAGACTAGCGCGTCCTACAATGAGCAGTTCTTC